The entry below gives a single TCR beta chain sequence along with its context. Using immunoSEQ multiplex PCR, the repertoire was profiled, and TCRdb retains in-frame clones only, with some absent. The sample shows 2,000 to 2,500 clones, about nine tenths of them seen only once. V gave up 4 bases and J gave up 6 bases, with 19 bases separating them. The germline V gene has CDR1 LNHDA and CDR2 SQIVND (reference sequence). This CDR3 spans 16 amino acids. The source of the sample is a study of T cell repertoires in ileal Crohn's disease. Source material: ileal tissue. This sequence joins TRBV19 and TRBJ2-4; D is perhaps TRBD1 (6 bases). This receptor was taken from an adult with Crohn's disease. The CDR3 protein is CASSTHAGVIGNIQYF. The CDR3 coding sequence is TGTGCCAGTAGTACCCATGCAGGGGTGATCGGAAACATTCAGTACTTC.